The 9 T cell receptor beta chains in this list originate from one sample, sequenced in a study of cytomegalovirus exposure and HLA in healthy donors. Use of 60 Vbeta and 13 Jbeta primers characterized the PCR. Some clones are missing from TCRdb's copy, which holds only in-frame ones; the method was immunoSEQ multiplex PCR. This sample yields about 130,000 clones, of which roughly a tenth are seen a single time; about 4.7% belongs to the top ten. The sequenced material came from PBMCs. The receptors were gathered from a woman younger than 30 in good health and CMV-seropositive.

The gene calls are TRBV28 and TRBJ2-7; 11 positions match TRBD2. This CDR3 is 16 amino acids long. V gave up 7 bases and J gave up 1 base; unmatched junction bases: 9. Germline CDR1 is MDHEN and CDR2 is SYDVKM. Written as DNA, the CDR3 is TGTGCCAGCACCCCGCCCGGGACTAGCGGTTCCTACGAGCAGTACTTC. Its translation is CASTPPGTSGSYEQYF.

The chain joins TRBV7-8 to TRBJ2-1, with 9 bases that match TRBD2. The CDR3 consists of 15 residues. Germline V lookup: CDR1 SGHVS, CDR2 FQNEAQ. V lost 5 bases to trimming and J lost 7 bases; unmatched junction nucleotides: 9. The CDR3 here is CASSEGSGLANEQFF. The CDR3 region has the DNA TGTGCCAGCAGCGAGGGGTCGGGACTAGCAAATGAGCAGTTCTTC.

This clone was counted a few times. This chain connects TRBV6-6 to TRBJ2-1, with D perhaps matching TRBD2 (6 bases). Germline assignment: CDR1 MNHNY and CDR2 SVGAGI (reference sequence). The CDR3 is 15 residues long. With 2 bases removed from V and 7 bases from J, the gap between germline ends came to 15 bases. The CDR3 region is CASSYVGGGSNEQFF. Written as DNA, the CDR3 is TGTGCCAGCAGTTACGTGGGAGGTGGAAGTAATGAGCAGTTCTTC.

The J gene is TRBJ1-4, the V gene TRBV14, with unresolved D. Germline CDR1 SGHDN, CDR2 FVKESK. This CDR3 has 14 amino acids. V shed 4 bases and J shed 7 bases, with 13 bases lying between them. CDR3 sequence: CASSPSGFGEKLFF. The DNA of the CDR3 is TGTGCCAGCAGCCCCTCGGGTTTTGGTGAAAAACTGTTTTTT. The full variable domain, with the rest looked up from reference TRBV14 and TRBJ1-4, is EAGVTQFPSHSVIEKGQTVTLRCDPISGHDNLYWYRRVMGKEIKFLLHFVKESKQDESGMPNNRFLAERTGGTYSTLKVQPAELEDSGVYFCASSPSGFGEKLFFGSGTQLSVL.

This clone has a handful of counts. This chain links TRBV15 with TRBJ2-4, with D uncertain. Trimming shortened V by 0 bases and J by 2 bases, and 11 bases separated the two germline ends. The CDR3 is made up of 16 amino acids. From germline, CDR1 is LNHNV and CDR2 YYDKDF (reference sequence). CDR3 in DNA: TGTGCCACCAGCAGAGACGCAGGCTCTACCAAAAACATTCAGTACTTC. Amino acids: CATSRDAGSTKNIQYF.

V gene TRBV7-3 combines with J gene TRBJ1-1; maybe TRBD1 (5 bases). The CDR3 loop spans 14 amino acids. The germline V gene has CDR1 SGHTA and CDR2 FQGTGA. Trimming took off 5 bases at V and 4 bases at J, with 14 bases between the two ends. The CDR3 DNA follows: TGTGCCAGCAGCCCGCAGGGAACAGGCACTGAAGCTTTCTTT. This sequence encodes CASSPQGTGTEAFF.

This chain uses TRBV2 with TRBJ1-2; D is uncertain. The V end was cut by 10 bases, the J end by 7 bases, with 28 bases between. The V gene's germline CDR1 is SNHLY and CDR2 FYNNEI. This CDR3 is 16 amino acids long. The CDR3 nucleotides read TGTGCCACCCGGATAGTGGGGAAGGGCGGCGGGGTTGGCTACACCTTC. Translated, it gives CATRIVGKGGGVGYTF.

This clone was counted between two and nine times. The CDR3 is CASSLFRESYNEQFF. Here the CDR3 DNA reads TGCGCCAGCAGCTTGTTTCGGGAATCCTACAATGAGCAGTTCTTC. The gene calls are TRBV5-1 and TRBJ2-1; the D gene is possibly TRBD2 (5 bases). Per the germline V gene, CDR1 is SGHRS and CDR2 is YFSETQ. The ends were cut back, 1 base at V and 1 base at J, with 9 bases in the middle. The CDR3 runs to 15 residues.

CDR3 sequence (DNA): TGTGCCAGCAGCTTAGGTCTCGCGGGGGCGATGTACGAGCAGTACTTC. This translates into CASSLGLAGAMYEQYF. The V and J genes are TRBV11-2 and TRBJ2-7; tentatively, D is TRBD2 (7 bases). The CDR3 covers 16 residues. The V end was cut by 1 base, the J end by 4 bases, with 17 bases between. Looked up from germline, CDR1 is SGHAT and CDR2 is FQNNGV.